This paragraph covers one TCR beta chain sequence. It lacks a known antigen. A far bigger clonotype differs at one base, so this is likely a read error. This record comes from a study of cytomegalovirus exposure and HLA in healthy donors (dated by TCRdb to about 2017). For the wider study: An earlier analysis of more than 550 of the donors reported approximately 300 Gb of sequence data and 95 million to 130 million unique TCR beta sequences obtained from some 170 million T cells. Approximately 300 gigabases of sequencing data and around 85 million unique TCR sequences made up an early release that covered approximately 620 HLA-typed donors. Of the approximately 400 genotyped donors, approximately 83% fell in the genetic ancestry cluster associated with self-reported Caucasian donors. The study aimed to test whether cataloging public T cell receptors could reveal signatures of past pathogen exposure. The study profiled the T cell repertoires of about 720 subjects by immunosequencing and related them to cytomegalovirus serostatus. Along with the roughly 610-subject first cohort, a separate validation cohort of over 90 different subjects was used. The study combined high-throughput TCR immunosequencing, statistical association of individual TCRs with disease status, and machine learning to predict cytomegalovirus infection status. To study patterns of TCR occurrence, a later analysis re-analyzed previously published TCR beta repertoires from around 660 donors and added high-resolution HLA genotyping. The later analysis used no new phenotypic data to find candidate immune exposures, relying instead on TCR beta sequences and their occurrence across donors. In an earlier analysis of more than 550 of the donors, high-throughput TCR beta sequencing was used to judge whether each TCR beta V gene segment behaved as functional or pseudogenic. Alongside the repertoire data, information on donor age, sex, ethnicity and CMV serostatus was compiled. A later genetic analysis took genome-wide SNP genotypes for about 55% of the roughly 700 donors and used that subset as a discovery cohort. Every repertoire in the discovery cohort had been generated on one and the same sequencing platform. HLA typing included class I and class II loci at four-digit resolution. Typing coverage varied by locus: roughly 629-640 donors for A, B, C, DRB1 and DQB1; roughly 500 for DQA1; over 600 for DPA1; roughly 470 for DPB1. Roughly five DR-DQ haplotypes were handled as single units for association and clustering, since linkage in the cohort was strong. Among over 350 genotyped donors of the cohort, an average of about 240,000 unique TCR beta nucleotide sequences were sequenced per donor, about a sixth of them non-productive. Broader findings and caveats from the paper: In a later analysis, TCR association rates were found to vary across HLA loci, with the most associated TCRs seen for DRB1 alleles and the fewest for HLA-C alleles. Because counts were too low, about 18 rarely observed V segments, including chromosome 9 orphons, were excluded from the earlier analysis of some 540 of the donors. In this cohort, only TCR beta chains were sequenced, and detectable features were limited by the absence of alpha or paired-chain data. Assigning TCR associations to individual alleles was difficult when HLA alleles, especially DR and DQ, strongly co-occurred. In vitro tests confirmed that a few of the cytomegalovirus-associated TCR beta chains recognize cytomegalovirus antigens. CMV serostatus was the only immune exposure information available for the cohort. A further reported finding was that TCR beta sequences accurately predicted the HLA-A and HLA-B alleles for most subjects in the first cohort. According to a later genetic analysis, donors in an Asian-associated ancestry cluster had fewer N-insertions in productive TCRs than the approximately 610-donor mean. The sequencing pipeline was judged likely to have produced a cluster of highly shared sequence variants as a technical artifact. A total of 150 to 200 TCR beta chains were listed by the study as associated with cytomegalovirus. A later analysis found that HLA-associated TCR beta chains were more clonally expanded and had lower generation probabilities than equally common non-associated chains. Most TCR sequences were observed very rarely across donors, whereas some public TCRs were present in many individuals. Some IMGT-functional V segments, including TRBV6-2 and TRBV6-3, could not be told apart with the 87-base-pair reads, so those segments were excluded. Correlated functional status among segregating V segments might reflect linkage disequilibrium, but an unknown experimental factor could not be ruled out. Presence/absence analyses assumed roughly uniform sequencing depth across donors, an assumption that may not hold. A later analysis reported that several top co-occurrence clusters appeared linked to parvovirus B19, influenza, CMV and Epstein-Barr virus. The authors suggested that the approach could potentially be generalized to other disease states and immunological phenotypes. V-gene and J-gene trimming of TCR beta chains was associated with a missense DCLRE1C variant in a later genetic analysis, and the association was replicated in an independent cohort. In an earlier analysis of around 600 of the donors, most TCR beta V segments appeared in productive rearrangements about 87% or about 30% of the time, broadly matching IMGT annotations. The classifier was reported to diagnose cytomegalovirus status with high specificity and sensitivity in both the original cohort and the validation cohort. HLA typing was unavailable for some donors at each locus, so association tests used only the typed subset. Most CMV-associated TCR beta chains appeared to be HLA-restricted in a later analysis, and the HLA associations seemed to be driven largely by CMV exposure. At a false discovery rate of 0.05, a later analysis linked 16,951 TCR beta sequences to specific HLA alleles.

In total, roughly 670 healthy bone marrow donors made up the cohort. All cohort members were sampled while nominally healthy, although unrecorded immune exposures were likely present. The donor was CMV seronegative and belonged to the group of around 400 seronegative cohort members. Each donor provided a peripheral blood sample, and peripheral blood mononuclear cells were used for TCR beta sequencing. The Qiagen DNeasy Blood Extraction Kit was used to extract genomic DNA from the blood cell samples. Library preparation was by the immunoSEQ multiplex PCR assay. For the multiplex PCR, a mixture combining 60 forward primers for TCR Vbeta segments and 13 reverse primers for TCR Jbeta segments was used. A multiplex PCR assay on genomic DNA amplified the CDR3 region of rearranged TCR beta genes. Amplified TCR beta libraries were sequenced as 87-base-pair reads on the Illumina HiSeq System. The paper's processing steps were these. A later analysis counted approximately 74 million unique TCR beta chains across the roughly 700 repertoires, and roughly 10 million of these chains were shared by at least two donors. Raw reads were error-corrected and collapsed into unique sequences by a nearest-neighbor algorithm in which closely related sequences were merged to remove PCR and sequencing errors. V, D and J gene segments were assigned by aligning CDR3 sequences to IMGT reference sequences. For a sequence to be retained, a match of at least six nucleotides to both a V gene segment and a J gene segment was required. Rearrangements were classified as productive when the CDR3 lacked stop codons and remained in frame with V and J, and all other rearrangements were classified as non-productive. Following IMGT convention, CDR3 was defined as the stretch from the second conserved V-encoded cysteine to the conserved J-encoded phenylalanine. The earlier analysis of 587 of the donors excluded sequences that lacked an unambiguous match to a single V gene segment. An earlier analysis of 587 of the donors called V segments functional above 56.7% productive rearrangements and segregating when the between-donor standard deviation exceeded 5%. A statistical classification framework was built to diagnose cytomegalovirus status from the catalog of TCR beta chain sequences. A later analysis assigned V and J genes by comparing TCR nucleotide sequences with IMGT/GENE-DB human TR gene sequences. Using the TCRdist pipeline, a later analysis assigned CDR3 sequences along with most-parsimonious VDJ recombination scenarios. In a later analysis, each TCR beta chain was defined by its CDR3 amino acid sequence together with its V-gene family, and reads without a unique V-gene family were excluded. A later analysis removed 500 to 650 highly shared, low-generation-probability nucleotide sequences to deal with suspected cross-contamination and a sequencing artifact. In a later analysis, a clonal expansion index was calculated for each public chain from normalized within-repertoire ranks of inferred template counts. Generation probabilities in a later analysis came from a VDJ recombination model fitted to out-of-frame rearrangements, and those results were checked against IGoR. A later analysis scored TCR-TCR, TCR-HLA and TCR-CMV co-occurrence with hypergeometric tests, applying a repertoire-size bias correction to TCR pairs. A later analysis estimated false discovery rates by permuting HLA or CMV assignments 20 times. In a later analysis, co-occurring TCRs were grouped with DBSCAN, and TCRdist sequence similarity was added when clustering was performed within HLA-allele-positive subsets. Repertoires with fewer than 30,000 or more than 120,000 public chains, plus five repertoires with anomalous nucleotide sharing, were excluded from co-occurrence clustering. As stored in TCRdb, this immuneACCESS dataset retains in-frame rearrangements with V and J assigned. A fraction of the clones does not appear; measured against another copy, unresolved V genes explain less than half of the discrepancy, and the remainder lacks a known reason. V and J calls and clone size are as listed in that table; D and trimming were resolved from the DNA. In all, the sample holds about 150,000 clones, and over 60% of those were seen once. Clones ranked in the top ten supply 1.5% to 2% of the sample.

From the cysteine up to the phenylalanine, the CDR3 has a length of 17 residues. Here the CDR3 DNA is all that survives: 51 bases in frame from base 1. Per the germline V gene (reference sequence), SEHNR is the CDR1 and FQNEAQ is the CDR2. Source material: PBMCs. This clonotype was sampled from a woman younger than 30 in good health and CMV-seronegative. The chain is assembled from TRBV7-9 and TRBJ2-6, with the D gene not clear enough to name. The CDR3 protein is CSSSLDYQRRGANVLTF. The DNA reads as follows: TGTTCCAGCAGCTTAGATTACCAGCGTCGAGGGGCCAACGTCCTGACTTTC.